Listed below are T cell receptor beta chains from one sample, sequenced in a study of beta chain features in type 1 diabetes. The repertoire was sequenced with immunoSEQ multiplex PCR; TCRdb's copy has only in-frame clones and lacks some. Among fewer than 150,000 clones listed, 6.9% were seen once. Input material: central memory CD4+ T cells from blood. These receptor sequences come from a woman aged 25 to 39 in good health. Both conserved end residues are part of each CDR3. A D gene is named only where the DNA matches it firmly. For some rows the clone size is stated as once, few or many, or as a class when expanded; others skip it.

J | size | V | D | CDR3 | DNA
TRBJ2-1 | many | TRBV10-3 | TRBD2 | CAISGSGSSYNEQFF | TGTGCCATCAGTGGTAGCGGGAGCTCCTACAATGAGCAGTTCTTC
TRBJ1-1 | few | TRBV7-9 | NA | CATSTSGQFRAFF | TGTGCCACATCGACGTCCGGACAGTTTCGAGCTTTCTTT
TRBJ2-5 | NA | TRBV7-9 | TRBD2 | CASSLRGTSWETQYF | TGTGCCAGCAGCTTGCGTGGGACTAGTTGGGAGACCCAGTACTTC
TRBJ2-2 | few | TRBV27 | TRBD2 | CASSFQRGNTGELFF | TGTGCCAGCAGTTTCCAGCGGGGCAACACCGGGGAGCTGTTTTTT
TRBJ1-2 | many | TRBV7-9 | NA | CASSKDFDYGYTF | TGTGCCAGCAGTAAGGACTTCGACTATGGCTACACCTTC
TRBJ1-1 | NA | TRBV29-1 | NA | CSARQDLNTEAFF | TGCAGCGCGAGACAGGACTTGAACACTGAAGCTTTCTTT
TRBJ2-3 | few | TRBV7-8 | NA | CASSRGTSDTQYF | TGTGCCAGCAGCCGAGGGACTTCAGATACGCAGTATTTT
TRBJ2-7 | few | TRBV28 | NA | CASRLGRSTRYYEQYF | TGTGCCAGCCGCTTGGGACGGTCGACTAGATACTACGAGCAGTACTTC
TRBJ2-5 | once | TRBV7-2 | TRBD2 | CASSLTPGGGTQYF | TGTGCCAGCAGCTTAACGCCGGGAGGTGGGACCCAGTACTTC
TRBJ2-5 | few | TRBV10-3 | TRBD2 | CAISEPGGVSETQYF | TGTGCCATCAGTGAGCCGGGGGGAGTAAGTGAGACCCAGTACTTC
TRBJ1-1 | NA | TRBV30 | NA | CAWKIGHLGGPANTEAFF | TGTGCCTGGAAAATTGGGCATCTTGGAGGACCGGCGAACACTGAAGCTTTCTTT
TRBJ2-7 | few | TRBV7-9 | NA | CASSLKAGAIYEQYF | TGTGCCAGCAGCTTAAAGGCAGGGGCGATTTACGAGCAGTACTTC
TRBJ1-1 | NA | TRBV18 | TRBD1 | CASSPQDRTTFF | TGTGCCAGCTCACCCCAGGACAGGACGACTTTCTTT
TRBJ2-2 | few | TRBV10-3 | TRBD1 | CAMGQGASFTGELFF | TGTGCCATGGGACAGGGGGCGAGTTTCACCGGGGAGCTGTTTTTT
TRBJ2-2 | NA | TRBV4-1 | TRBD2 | CASSQGSSGRRTGELFF | TGCGCCAGCAGCCAGGGGTCCAGCGGGAGACGCACCGGGGAGCTGTTTTTT
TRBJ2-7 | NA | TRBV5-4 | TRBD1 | CASSRTGNTYEQYF | TGTGCCAGCAGCCGGACAGGGAATACCTACGAGCAGTACTTC
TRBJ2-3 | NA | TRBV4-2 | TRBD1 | CASSLWGQGDSADTQYF | TGTGCCAGCAGCCTTTGGGGACAGGGGGATTCGGCAGATACGCAGTATTTT
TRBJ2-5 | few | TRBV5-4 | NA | CASTPSRGRLETQYF | TGTGCCAGCACCCCCTCGAGAGGGAGGTTGGAGACCCAGTACTTC
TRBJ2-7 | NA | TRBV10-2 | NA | CASNPDWGNSYEQYF | TGCGCCAGCAACCCTGACTGGGGCAACTCCTACGAGCAGTACTTC
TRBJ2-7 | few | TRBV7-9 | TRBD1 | CASSSQAGTGNSYEQYF | TGTGCCAGCAGCTCGCAAGCCGGGACAGGCAACTCCTACGAGCAGTACTTC
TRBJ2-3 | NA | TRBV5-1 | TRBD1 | CASKRQGGDTQYF | TGCGCCAGCAAGAGACAGGGGGGAGATACGCAGTATTTT
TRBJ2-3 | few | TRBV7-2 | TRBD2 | CASSLVTSGASTDTQYF | TGTGCCAGCAGCTTAGTCACTAGCGGAGCTAGCACAGATACGCAGTATTTT
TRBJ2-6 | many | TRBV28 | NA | CASSSEGGANVLTF | TGTGCCAGCAGTAGCGAGGGTGGGGCCAACGTCCTGACTTTC
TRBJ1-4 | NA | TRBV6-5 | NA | CASRQANEKLFF | TGTGCCAGCAGGCAAGCGAATGAAAAACTGTTTTTT
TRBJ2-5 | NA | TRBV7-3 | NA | CASSPTAEETQYF | TGTGCCAGCAGCCCCACTGCGGAAGAGACCCAGTACTTC
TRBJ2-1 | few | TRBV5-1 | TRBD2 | CASSLAVSGVDNEQFF | TGCGCCAGCAGCTTGGCCGTTAGCGGGGTAGACAATGAGCAGTTCTTC
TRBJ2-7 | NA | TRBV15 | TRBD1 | CATSRALTGTYEQYF | TGTGCCACCAGCAGAGCCCTGACAGGGACCTACGAGCAGTACTTC
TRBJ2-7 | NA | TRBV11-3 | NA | CASSSVGSGQYF | TGTGCCAGCAGCTCGGTGGGGAGTGGGCAGTACTTC
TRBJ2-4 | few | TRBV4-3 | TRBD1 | CASSQVSGQAASIQYF | TGCGCCAGCAGCCAAGTTTCGGGACAGGCTGCGAGCATTCAGTACTTC
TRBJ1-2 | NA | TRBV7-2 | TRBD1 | CASSHKQGADGYTF | TGTGCCAGCAGCCATAAACAGGGGGCAGATGGCTACACCTTC
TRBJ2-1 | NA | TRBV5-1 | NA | CASSLVAGSSYNEQFF | TGCGCCAGCAGCTTGGTGGCGGGGAGCTCCTACAATGAGCAGTTCTTC
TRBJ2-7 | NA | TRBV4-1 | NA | CASSQDQGRGNEQYF | TGCGCCAGCAGCCAAGATCAGGGGAGGGGAAACGAGCAGTACTTC
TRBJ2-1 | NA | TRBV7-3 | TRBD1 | CASSLATGGPSSYNEQFF | TGTGCCAGCAGCTTAGCCACAGGGGGTCCAAGCTCCTACAATGAGCAGTTCTTC
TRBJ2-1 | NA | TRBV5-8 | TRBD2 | CASSWTSGSNEQFF | TGTGCCAGCAGTTGGACTAGCGGGAGTAATGAGCAGTTCTTC
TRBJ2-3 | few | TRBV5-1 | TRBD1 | CASSYGGQGRADTQYF | TGCGCCAGCAGCTACGGGGGACAGGGCAGGGCAGATACGCAGTATTTT
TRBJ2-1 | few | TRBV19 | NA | CASSTGYGYNEQFF | TGTGCCAGTAGTACCGGTTATGGCTACAATGAGCAGTTCTTC
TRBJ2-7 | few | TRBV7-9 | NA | CASSSIWTDSYEQYF | TGTGCCAGCAGCTCAATCTGGACTGACTCCTACGAGCAGTACTTC
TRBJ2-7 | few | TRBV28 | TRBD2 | CASSLPGGYEQYF | TGTGCCAGCAGTTTACCGGGGGGTTACGAGCAGTACTTC
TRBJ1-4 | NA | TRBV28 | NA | CASSNPVLEKLFF | TGTGCCAGCAGTAACCCGGTACTTGAAAAACTGTTTTTT
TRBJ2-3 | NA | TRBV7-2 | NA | CASSYLGLTDTQYF | TGTGCCAGCAGCTATCTCGGACTGACAGATACGCAGTATTTT
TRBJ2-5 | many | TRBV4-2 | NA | CASSQETAGSQETQYF | TGTGCCAGCAGCCAAGAAACTGCCGGGAGCCAGGAGACCCAGTACTTC
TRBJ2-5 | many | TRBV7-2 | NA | CASSTRQIQETQYF | TGTGCCAGCAGCACAAGACAGATACAAGAGACCCAGTACTTC
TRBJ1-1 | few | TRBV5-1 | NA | CASSLAGRKNTEAFF | TGCGCCAGCAGCTTGGCTGGCAGGAAGAACACTGAAGCTTTCTTT
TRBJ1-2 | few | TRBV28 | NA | CASSLADHGYTF | TGTGCCAGCAGTCTAGCCGACCATGGCTACACCTTC
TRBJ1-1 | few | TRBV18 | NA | CASSPIGNRGNTEAFF | TGTGCCAGCTCACCAATCGGCAATCGGGGGAACACTGAAGCTTTCTTT
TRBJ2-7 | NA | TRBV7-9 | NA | CASSLATLGEQYF | TGTGCCAGCAGCTTAGCTACCCTCGGCGAGCAGTACTTC
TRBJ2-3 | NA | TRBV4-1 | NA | CASSQSPGLRTDTQYF | TGCGCCAGCAGCCAGTCACCGGGACTCCGCACAGATACGCAGTATTTT
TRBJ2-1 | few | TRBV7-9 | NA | CASSLTVSYNEQFF | TGTGCCAGCAGCTTAACGGTTTCCTACAATGAGCAGTTCTTC
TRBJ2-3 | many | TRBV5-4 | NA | CASSFRQANTDTQYF | TGTGCCAGCAGCTTCCGACAGGCCAACACAGATACGCAGTATTTT
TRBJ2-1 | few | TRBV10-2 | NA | CASSRRDEQFF | TGCGCCAGCAGTAGGAGGGATGAGCAGTTCTTC
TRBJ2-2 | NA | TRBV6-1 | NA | CASAGVNTGELFF | TGTGCCAGTGCCGGGGTAAACACCGGGGAGCTGTTTTTT